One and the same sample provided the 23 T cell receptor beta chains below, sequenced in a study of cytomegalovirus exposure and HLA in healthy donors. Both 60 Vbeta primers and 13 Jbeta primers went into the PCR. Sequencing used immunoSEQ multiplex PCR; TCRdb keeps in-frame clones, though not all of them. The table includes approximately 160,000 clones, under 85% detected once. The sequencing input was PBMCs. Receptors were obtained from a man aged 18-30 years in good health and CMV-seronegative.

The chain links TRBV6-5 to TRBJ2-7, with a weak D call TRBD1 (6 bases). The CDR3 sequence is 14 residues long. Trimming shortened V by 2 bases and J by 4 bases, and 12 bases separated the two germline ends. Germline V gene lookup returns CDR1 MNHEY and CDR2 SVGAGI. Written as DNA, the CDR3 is TGTGCCAGCAGTTACACTGGGGGCCGATACGAGCAGTACTTC. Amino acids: CASSYTGGRYEQYF.

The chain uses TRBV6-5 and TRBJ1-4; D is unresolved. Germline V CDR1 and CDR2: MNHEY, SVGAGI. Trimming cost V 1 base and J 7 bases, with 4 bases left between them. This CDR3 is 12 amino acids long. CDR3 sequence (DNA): TGTGCCAGCAGTTACTTTCGTGAAAAACTGTTTTTT. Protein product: CASSYFREKLFF.

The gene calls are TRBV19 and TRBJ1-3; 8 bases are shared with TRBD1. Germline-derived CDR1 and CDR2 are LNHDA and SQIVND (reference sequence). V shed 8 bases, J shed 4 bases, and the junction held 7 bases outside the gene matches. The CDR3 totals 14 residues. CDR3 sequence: CASGADRVGNTIYF. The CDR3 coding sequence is TGTGCCAGTGGGGCGGACAGGGTCGGAAACACCATATATTTT.

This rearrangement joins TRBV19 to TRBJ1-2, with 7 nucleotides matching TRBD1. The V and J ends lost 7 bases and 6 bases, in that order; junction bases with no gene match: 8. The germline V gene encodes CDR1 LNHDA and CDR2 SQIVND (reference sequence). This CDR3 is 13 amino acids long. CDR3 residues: CASIDRQGDGYTF. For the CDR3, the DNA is TGTGCCAGTATAGACAGACAGGGAGATGGCTACACCTTC. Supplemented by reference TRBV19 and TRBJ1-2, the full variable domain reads DGGITQSPKYLFRKEGQNVTLSCEQNLNHDAMYWYRQDPGQGLRLIYYSQIVNDFQKGDIAEGYSVSREKKESFPLTVTSAQKNPTAFYLCASIDRQGDGYTFGSGTRLTVV.

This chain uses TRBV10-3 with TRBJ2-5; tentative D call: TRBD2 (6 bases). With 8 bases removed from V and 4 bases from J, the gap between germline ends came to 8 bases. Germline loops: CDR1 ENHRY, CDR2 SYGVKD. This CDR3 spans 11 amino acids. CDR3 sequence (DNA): TGTGCCATCGGGGGGACAGAGACCCAGTACTTC. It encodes CAIGGTETQYF.

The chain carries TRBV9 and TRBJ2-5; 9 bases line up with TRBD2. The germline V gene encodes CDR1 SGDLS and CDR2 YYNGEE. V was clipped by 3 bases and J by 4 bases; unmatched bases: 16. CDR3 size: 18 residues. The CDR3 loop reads CASSAPPGISGSGETQYF. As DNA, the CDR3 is TGTGCCAGCAGCGCCCCTCCGGGCATTAGCGGGAGCGGAGAGACCCAGTACTTC.

Here the CDR3 DNA reads TGCGCCAGCAGCTGGGCGGGGGGACACACTGAAGCTTTCTTT. Translated, it gives CASSWAGGHTEAFF. J is TRBJ1-1 and V is TRBV5-1; weak D call: TRBD1 (5 bases). V lost 3 bases, J lost 3 bases, and 12 bases lay in between. The CDR3 covers 14 residues. CDR1 and CDR2 from the germline V gene are SGHRS and YFSETQ.

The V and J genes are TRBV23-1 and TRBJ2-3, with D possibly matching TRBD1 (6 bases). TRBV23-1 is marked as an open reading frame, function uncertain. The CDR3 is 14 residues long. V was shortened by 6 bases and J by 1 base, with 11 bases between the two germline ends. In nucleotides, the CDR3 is TGCGCCAGCAGACAGGGTAGTGGCACAGATACGCAGTATTTT. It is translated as CASRQGSGTDTQYF.

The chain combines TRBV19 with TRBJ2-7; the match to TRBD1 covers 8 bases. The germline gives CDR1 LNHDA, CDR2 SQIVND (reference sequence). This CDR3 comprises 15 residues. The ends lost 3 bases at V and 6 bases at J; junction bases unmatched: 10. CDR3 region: CASSILGQVIGEQYF. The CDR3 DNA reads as TGTGCCAGTAGTATCCTGGGACAGGTAATTGGCGAGCAGTACTTC. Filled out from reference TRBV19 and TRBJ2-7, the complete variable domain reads DGGITQSPKYLFRKEGQNVTLSCEQNLNHDAMYWYRQDPGQGLRLIYYSQIVNDFQKGDIAEGYSVSREKKESFPLTVTSAQKNPTAFYLCASSILGQVIGEQYFGPGTRLTVT.

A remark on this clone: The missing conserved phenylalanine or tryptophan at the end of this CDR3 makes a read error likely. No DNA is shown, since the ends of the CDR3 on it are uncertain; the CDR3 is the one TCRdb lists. The CDR3 sequence is CAWSVLFRVS. The V and J genes are TRBV30 and TRBJ2-3; the DNA was not used to check the table's D call, TRBD1. Germline CDR1 and CDR2: GTSNPN and SVGIG (reference sequence). Ends included, the CDR3 has 10 residues.

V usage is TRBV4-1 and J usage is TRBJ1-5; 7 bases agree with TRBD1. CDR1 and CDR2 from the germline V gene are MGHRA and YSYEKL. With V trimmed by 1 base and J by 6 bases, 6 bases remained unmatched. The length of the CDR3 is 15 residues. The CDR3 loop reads CASSQADREGQPQHF. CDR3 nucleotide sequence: TGCGCCAGCAGCCAAGCAGACAGGGAAGGTCAGCCCCAGCATTTT.

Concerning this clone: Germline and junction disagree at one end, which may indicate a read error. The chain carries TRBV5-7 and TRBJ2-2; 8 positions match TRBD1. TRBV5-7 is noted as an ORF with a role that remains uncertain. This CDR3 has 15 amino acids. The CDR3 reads CASSLTGGNPGELFF. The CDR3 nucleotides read TGTGCCAGCAGCTTGACAGGGGGGAACCCCGGGGAGCTGTTTTTT.

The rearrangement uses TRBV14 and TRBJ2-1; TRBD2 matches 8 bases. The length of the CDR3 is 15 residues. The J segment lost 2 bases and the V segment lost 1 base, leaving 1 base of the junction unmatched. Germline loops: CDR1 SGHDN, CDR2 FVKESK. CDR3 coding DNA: TGTGCCAGCAGCCAAGTCGGGAGGGCCTACAATGAGCAGTTCTTC. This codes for CASSQVGRAYNEQFF.

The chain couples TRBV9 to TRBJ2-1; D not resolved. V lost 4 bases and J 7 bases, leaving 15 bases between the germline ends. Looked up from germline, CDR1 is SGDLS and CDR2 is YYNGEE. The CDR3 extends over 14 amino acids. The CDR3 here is CASSIVETQNEQFF. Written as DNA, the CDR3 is TGTGCCAGCAGCATAGTAGAAACGCAAAATGAGCAGTTCTTC.

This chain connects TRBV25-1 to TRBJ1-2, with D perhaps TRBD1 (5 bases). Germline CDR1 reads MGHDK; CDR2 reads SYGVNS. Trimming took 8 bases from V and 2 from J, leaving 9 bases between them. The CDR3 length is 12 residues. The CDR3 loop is CASRHRNYGYTF. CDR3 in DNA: TGTGCCAGCCGTCACAGGAACTATGGCTACACCTTC.

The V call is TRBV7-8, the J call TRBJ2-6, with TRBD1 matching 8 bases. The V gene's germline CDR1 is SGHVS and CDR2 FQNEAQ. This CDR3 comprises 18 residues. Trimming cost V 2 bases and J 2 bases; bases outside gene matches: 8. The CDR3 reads CASSLFMRQGTGANVLTF. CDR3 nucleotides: TGTGCCAGCAGCTTATTTATGAGACAGGGGACTGGGGCCAACGTCCTGACTTTC. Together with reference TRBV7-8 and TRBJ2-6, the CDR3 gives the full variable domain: GAGVSQSPRYKVAKRGQDVALRCDPISGHVSLFWYQQALGQGPEFLTYFQNEAQLDKSGLPSDRFFAERPEGSVSTLKIQRTQQEDSAVYLCASSLFMRQGTGANVLTFGAGSRLTVL.

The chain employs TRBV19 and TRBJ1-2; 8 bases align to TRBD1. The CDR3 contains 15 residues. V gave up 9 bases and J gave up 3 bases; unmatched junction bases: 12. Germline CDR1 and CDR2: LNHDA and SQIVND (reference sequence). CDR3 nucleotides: TGTGCCAGCTCCACACAGGGGGTAACCGACTATGGCTACACCTTC. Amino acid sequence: CASSTQGVTDYGYTF.

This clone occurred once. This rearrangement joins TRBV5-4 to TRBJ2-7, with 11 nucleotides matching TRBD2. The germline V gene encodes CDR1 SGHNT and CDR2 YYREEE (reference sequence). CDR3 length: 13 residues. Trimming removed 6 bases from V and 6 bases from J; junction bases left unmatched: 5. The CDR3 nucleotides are TGTGCCAGCAAACTAGCGGGAGTCTTCGAGCAGTACTTC. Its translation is CASKLAGVFEQYF.

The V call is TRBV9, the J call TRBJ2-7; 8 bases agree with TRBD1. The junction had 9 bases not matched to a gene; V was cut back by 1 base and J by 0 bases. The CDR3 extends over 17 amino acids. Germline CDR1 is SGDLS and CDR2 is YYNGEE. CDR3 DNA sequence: TGTGCCAGCAGCGTACCAGCGGACAGGGTCGGCTCCTACGAGCAGTACTTC. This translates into CASSVPADRVGSYEQYF.

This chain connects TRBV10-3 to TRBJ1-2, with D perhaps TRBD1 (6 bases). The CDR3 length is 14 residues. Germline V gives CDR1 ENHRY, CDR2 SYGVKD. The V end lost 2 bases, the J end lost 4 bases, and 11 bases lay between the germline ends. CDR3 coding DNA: TGTGCCATCAGTGAGGACAGGAGATTCTATGGCTACACCTTC. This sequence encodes CAISEDRRFYGYTF.

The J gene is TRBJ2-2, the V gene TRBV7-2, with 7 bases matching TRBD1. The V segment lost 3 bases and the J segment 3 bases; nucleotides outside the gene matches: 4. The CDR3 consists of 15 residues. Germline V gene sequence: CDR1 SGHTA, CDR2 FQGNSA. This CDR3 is CASSFTGAHTGELFF. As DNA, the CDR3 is TGTGCCAGCAGCTTCACAGGGGCCCACACCGGGGAGCTGTTTTTT. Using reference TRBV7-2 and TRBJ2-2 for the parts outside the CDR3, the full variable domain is GAGVSQSPSNKVTEKGKDVELRCDPISGHTALYWYRQSLGQGLEFLIYFQGNSAPDKSGLPSDRFSAERTGGSVSTLTIQRTQQEDSAVYLCASSFTGAHTGELFFGEGSRLTVL.

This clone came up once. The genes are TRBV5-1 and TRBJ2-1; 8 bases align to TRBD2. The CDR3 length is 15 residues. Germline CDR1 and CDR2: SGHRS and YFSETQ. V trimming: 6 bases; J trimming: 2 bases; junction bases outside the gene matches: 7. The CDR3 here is CASTARGGTYNEQFF. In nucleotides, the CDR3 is TGCGCCAGCACTGCACGCGGGGGGACCTACAATGAGCAGTTCTTC.

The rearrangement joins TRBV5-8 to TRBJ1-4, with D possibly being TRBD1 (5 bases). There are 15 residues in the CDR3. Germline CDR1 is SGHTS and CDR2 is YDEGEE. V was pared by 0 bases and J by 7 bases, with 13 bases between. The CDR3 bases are TGTGCCAGCAGCTTGGAGGGGCATTCTGGTGAAAAACTGTTTTTT. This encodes CASSLEGHSGEKLFF.